Below are 28 T cell receptor beta chains sequenced from a single sample in a study of CD8+CD57+ T cells in acquired aplastic anemia. For CDR3 and TCR beta VDJ profiling, genomic DNA was the template used. TCRdb fed the reads into MiXCR, producing one record per CDR3 protein. The repertoire holds 400,000 to 450,000 distinct CDR3 sequences, with roughly 68% as singletons. The sample was sorted CD4+, CD8+, or CD8+CD57+ T cells (not recorded which) from PBMCs. The source of these receptors is a human donor in good health, serving as a control.

This sequence joins TRBV7-2 and TRBJ2-7; D may be TRBD2 (6 bases). Germline V CDR1 and CDR2: SGHTA, FQGNSA. The CDR3 loop spans 15 amino acids. Between the trimmed V and J ends, which lost 3 bases and 1 base, there was a span of 13 bases. CDR3 in DNA: TGTGCCAGCAGCTTTCCCGGAGGGATGTCCTACGAGCAGTACTTC. It specifies CASSFPGGMSYEQYF.

V gene TRBV19 combines with J gene TRBJ1-5; D may be TRBD1 (6 bases). Germline CDR1 LNHDA, CDR2 SQIVND (reference sequence). V shed 3 bases and J shed 0 bases, with 12 bases lying between them. The CDR3 contains 16 residues. DNA of the CDR3: TGTGCCAGTAGTATCCAGGGACACAATAGCAATCAGCCCCAGCATTTT. Translating gives CASSIQGHNSNQPQHF.

The V and J genes are TRBV15 and TRBJ1-1; D ambiguous. Germline loops: CDR1 LNHNV, CDR2 YYDKDF (reference sequence). This CDR3 has 16 residues. The ends were cut back, 3 bases at V and 4 bases at J, with 18 bases in the middle. The DNA of the CDR3 is TGTGCCACCAGCAGGAAAGGAAGGGAGGTTGGCACTGAAGCTTTCTTT. The encoded protein is CATSRKGREVGTEAFF.

This rearrangement joins TRBV6-1 to TRBJ1-1; no clear D gene. This CDR3 has 12 residues. Trimming took off 7 bases at V and 1 base at J, with 7 bases between the two ends. Germline V gives CDR1 MNHNS, CDR2 SASEGT. The CDR3 DNA sequence: TGTGCCAGCACCAGAAGGAACACTGAAGCTTTCTTT. Its translation is CASTRRNTEAFF.

The V call is TRBV28, the J call TRBJ1-2; unclear D gene. This CDR3 contains 14 residues. With 2 bases removed from V and 0 bases from J, the gap between germline ends came to 7 bases. Germline V gene lookup returns CDR1 MDHEN and CDR2 SYDVKM. The CDR3 region is CASSLEQSNYGYTF. In DNA form, the CDR3 reads TGTGCCAGCAGTTTAGAGCAGTCTAACTATGGCTACACCTTC.

On this clonotype itself: The junction shows a germline mismatch at one end, possibly a read error. The rearrangement uses TRBV7-9 and TRBJ2-5; D may be TRBD1 or TRBD2 (5 bases each). This CDR3 comprises 14 residues. Germline V gene data show CDR1 as SEHNR and CDR2 as FQNEAQ (reference sequence). CDR3 region: CASSLEGTQETQHF. CDR3 nucleotides: TGTGCCAGCAGCTTAGAAGGGACGCAAGAGACCCAGCACTTC. The full variable domain, with the rest looked up from reference TRBV7-9 and TRBJ2-5, is DTGVSQNPRHKITKRGQNVTFRCDPISEHNRLYWYRQTLGQGPEFLTYFQNEAQLEKSRLLSDRFSAERPKGSFSTLEIQRTEQGDSAMYLCASSLEGTQETQHFGPGTRLLVL.

In regard to this clonotype: A junction end diverges from the germline sequence, so it may reflect a read error. This chain connects TRBV11-2 to TRBJ2-1; 11 positions match TRBD2. The length of the CDR3 is 17 residues. CDR1 is SGHAT, CDR2 FQNNGV, per germline. CDR3 sequence reads: CASRSGLAGGFTNEQFF. The CDR3 bases are TGCGCCAGCAGGTCGGGGCTAGCGGGGGGTTTTACGAATGAGCAGTTCTTC. Drawing the rest from reference TRBV11-2 and TRBJ2-1, the complete variable domain is EAGVAQSPRYKIIEKRQSVAFWCNPISGHATLYWYQQILGQGPKLLIQFQNNGVVDDSQLPKDRFSAERLKGVDSTLKIQPAKLEDSAVYLCASRSGLAGGFTNEQFFGPGTRLTVL.

This clonotype was found a few times. The V and J genes are TRBV29-1 and TRBJ1-2; D perhaps matches TRBD1 (5 bases). Germline loops: CDR1 SQVTM, CDR2 ANQGSEA. V was clipped by 4 bases and J by 5 bases, with 17 bases between them. CDR3 length: 14 amino acids. The CDR3 reads CSVVAGLKPYGYTF. The DNA for the CDR3 is TGCAGCGTTGTAGCGGGGCTGAAGCCTTATGGCTACACCTTC.

With respect to this clonotype: The final CDR3 position lacks the conserved phenylalanine or tryptophan, pointing to a likely read error. The DNA is left out, because the CDR3 cannot be placed on it with certainty; the CDR3 is given as TCRdb lists it. V usage is TRBV7-2 and J usage is TRBJ1-2; no DNA check was done on the table's D call, TRBD1. The germline V gene has CDR1 SGHTA and CDR2 FQGNSA. The CDR3 spans 13 amino acids, including both terminal residues. The CDR3 here is CASSPDEGGTDTV.

The chain employs TRBV7-8 and TRBJ2-6; either TRBD1 or TRBD2 may fit D (6 bases each). This CDR3 spans 15 amino acids. V lost 5 bases, J lost 2 bases, and 10 bases lay in between. The germline V gene has CDR1 SGHVS and CDR2 FQNEAQ. The CDR3 region is CASSLGGTGANVLTF. CDR3 coding DNA: TGTGCCAGCAGCCTAGGGGGGACTGGGGCCAACGTCCTGACTTTC.

This chain uses TRBV15 with TRBJ1-6; TRBD1 is a possible D gene (6 bases). V lost 3 bases and J lost 4, with 16 bases in between. The CDR3 loop spans 17 amino acids. Germline V gene data show CDR1 as LNHNV and CDR2 as YYDKDF (reference sequence). The CDR3 DNA reads as TGTGCCACCAGCAGTGCGGGGGGGCAATCTTATAATTCACCCCTCCACTTT. As protein: CATSSAGGQSYNSPLHF.

This clonotype appeared a single time. The rearrangement uses TRBV5-4 and TRBJ2-5, with D tentatively TRBD1 (6 bases). This CDR3 has 14 amino acids. V was shortened by 4 bases and J by 2 bases, with 12 bases between the two germline ends. Germline V gene sequence: CDR1 SGHNT, CDR2 YYREEE (reference sequence). The CDR3 DNA follows: TGTGCCAGCAGCCGGACAGCTTATCAAGAGACCCAGTACTTC. It translates to CASSRTAYQETQYF. Variable domain in full (rest from reference TRBV5-4 and TRBJ2-5): ETGVTQSPTHLIKTRGQQVTLRCSSQSGHNTVSWYQQALGQGPQFIFQYYREEENGRGNFPPRFSGLQFPNYSSELNVNALELDDSALYLCASSRTAYQETQYFGPGTRLLVL.

On this clonotype itself: The conserved phenylalanine or tryptophan is not found at the CDR3 terminus, so this likely reflects a read error. This chain links TRBV7-3 with TRBJ2-7, with D uncertain. V lost 4 bases and J lost 5, with 9 bases in between. Per germline, CDR1 SGHTA and CDR2 FQGTGA. The CDR3 runs to 12 residues. CDR3 nucleotides: TGTGCCAGCAGCTGGGCCCAACACGAGCAGTACTGC. Its translation: CASSWAQHEQYC.

V is TRBV9 and J is TRBJ2-1, with a weak D call TRBD2 (6 bases). The ends were cut back, 1 base at V and 10 bases at J, with 18 bases in the middle. The CDR3 covers 15 residues. Germline values: CDR1 SGDLS, CDR2 YYNGEE. The CDR3 DNA reads as TGTGCCAGCAGCGTATTGGCTGGGGGGACTGGCGAGCAGTTCTTC. Amino acids: CASSVLAGGTGEQFF. The complete variable domain, with remaining parts taken from reference TRBV9 and TRBJ2-1, reads DSGVTQTPKHLITATGQRVTLRCSPRSGDLSVYWYQQSLDQGLQFLIQYYNGEERAKGNILERFSAQQFPDLHSELNLSSLELGDSALYFCASSVLAGGTGEQFFGPGTRLTVL.

This clonotype has a count of ten or more. The chain has TRBV12-3 or TRBV12-4 and TRBJ1-1, with 8 bases lining up with TRBD1. The CDR3 totals 13 residues. J lost 4 bases, V lost 6 bases, and 4 bases had no gene match. CDR3 loop: CASRARGLTEAFF. The CDR3, as DNA: TGTGCCAGCAGAGCCAGGGGGCTCACTGAAGCTTTCTTT.

The sample holds many counts of this clonotype. V usage is TRBV7-2 and J usage is TRBJ2-5; D is possibly TRBD1 or TRBD2 (5 bases each). The CDR3 sequence is 15 residues long. The germline V gene has CDR1 SGHTA and CDR2 FQGNSA. V was pared by 5 bases and J by 5 bases, with 18 bases between. This CDR3 is CASSPPRGPRETQYF. CDR3 DNA: TGTGCCAGCAGCCCGCCCCGGGGCCCCAGGGAGACCCAGTACTTC. The variable domain in full, with the rest retrieved from reference TRBV7-2 and TRBJ2-5, is GAGVSQSPSNKVTEKGKDVELRCDPISGHTALYWYRQSLGQGLEFLIYFQGNSAPDKSGLPSDRFSAERTGGSVSTLTIQRTQQEDSAVYLCASSPPRGPRETQYFGPGTRLLVL.

In DNA form, the CDR3 reads TGTGCCAGCAGGACAGGGGGGGACACCATATATTTT. Translation: CASRTGGDTIYF. This rearrangement joins TRBV6-5 to TRBJ1-3; 9 bases align to TRBD1. V lost 6 bases and J lost 8; bases outside the gene matches: 2. Germline CDR1 and CDR2: MNHEY and SVGAGI. This CDR3 is 12 amino acids long.

The table lists this clonotype with a few counts. The CDR3 coding sequence is TGTGCCAGCAGCTTGATGGGCTCTGGAAACACCATATATTTT. Protein: CASSLMGSGNTIYF. The genes are TRBV7-9 and TRBJ1-3; the D is unclear. The length of the CDR3 is 14 residues. Germline values: CDR1 SEHNR, CDR2 FQNEAQ (reference sequence). The ends were cut back, 3 bases at V and 0 bases at J, with 6 bases in the middle. The variable domain in full, completed from reference TRBV7-9 and TRBJ1-3, reads DTGVSQNPRHKITKRGQNVTFRCDPISEHNRLYWYRQTLGQGPEFLTYFQNEAQLEKSRLLSDRFSAERPKGSFSTLEIQRTEQGDSAMYLCASSLMGSGNTIYFGEGSWLTVV.

V gene TRBV9 combines with J gene TRBJ1-3, with D hard to call. The CDR3 loop spans 16 amino acids. V lost 1 base and J 2 bases, leaving 13 bases between the germline ends. CDR1 is SGDLS, CDR2 YYNGEE, per germline. This chain's CDR3 is CASSVTSGPPGNTIYF. The DNA of the CDR3 is TGTGCCAGCAGCGTAACCTCGGGTCCCCCTGGAAACACCATATATTTT.

This clonotype was seen ten or more times. The rearrangement links TRBV6-1 to TRBJ1-3; D not resolved. V lost 2 bases and J 0 bases, leaving 11 bases between the germline ends. CDR3 length equals 16 residues. Germline-derived CDR1 and CDR2 are MNHNS and SASEGT. CDR3 in amino acids: CASSESDGTSGNTIYF. As DNA, the CDR3 is TGTGCCAGCAGTGAATCGGACGGTACCTCTGGAAACACCATATATTTT.

This clonotype was detected ten times or more. The rearrangement uses TRBV6-5 and TRBJ2-7; D is unresolved. Germline V gene lookup returns CDR1 MNHEY and CDR2 SVGAGI. Trimming took 0 bases from V and 0 from J, leaving 9 bases between them. This CDR3 spans 15 amino acids. DNA for the CDR3: TGTGCCAGCAGTTACTCGACTCGTAGCTCCTACGAGCAGTACTTC. Its protein product is CASSYSTRSSYEQYF.

This clonotype has more than one count but fewer than ten. DNA for the CDR3: TGCAGTGCTACAATAGGACAGGGAGCCAGCTACGAGCAGTACTTC. Translated: CSATIGQGASYEQYF. The rearrangement uses TRBV20-1 and TRBJ2-7, with 8 bases lining up with TRBD1. The CDR3 is made up of 15 amino acids. The germline V gene encodes CDR1 DFQATT and CDR2 SNEGSKA (reference sequence). V dropped 4 bases and J dropped 3; count of bases not matched to a gene: 11.

The rearrangement joins TRBV5-1 to TRBJ2-7; TRBD2 might be the D (6 bases). This CDR3 region has 14 residues. Deletions cut 0 bases from V and 3 bases from J, with 10 bases between. From germline, CDR1 is SGHRS and CDR2 YFSETQ. As DNA, the CDR3 is TGCGCCAGCAGCTTGGCACTAGCCGGCTACGAGCAGTACTTC. This gives the protein CASSLALAGYEQYF.

This clonotype came up once. The gene calls are TRBV9 and TRBJ2-1; 10 bases map to TRBD2. The V gene's germline CDR1 is SGDLS and CDR2 YYNGEE. CDR3 size: 16 residues. The V gene end was trimmed by 4 bases and the J gene end by 8 bases; junction bases not matched to a gene: 12. CDR3 bases: TGTGCCAGCAGCCTGCCAGCAGCGGGGGGGCAGGATGAGCAGTTCTTC. Translation: CASSLPAAGGQDEQFF.

The V and J genes are TRBV5-4 and TRBJ2-1; D possibly corresponds to TRBD1 (5 bases). Germline CDR1 reads SGHNT; CDR2 reads YYREEE (reference sequence). The V and J ends lost 2 bases and 5 bases respectively, with 14 bases between them. The CDR3 spans 15 residues. CDR3 residues: CASSLGDRSHNEQFF. For the CDR3, the DNA is TGTGCCAGCAGCTTAGGGGATCGGAGCCACAATGAGCAGTTCTTC. Full variable domain (remainder filled in from reference TRBV5-4 and TRBJ2-1): ETGVTQSPTHLIKTRGQQVTLRCSSQSGHNTVSWYQQALGQGPQFIFQYYREEENGRGNFPPRFSGLQFPNYSSELNVNALELDDSALYLCASSLGDRSHNEQFFGPGTRLTVL.

V is TRBV9 and J is TRBJ2-3; D not certain. In germline, CDR1 is SGDLS, CDR2 YYNGEE. V was shortened by 0 bases and J by 4 bases, with 3 bases between the two germline ends. CDR3 size: 12 residues. The DNA of the CDR3 is TGTGCCAGCAGCGTAGACTCAGATACGCAGTATTTT. As protein: CASSVDSDTQYF.

Ten or more counts support this clonotype. The genes are TRBV5-1 and TRBJ2-1; the match to TRBD1 covers 9 bases. This CDR3 comprises 17 residues. Trimming at V came to 6 bases and at J to 1 base, leaving 11 bases not matched to a gene. In germline, CDR1 is SGHRS, CDR2 YFSETQ. The CDR3 DNA follows: TGCGCCAGCATCCGACTACCGGGACAGGGTTCCTACAATGAGCAGTTCTTC. Translated: CASIRLPGQGSYNEQFF.

The chain has TRBV7-8 and TRBJ2-2, with D unresolved. CDR3 length: 15 residues. Germline V gene sequence: CDR1 SGHVS, CDR2 FQNEAQ. Deletions cut 0 bases from V and 6 bases from J, with 11 bases between. Here the CDR3 DNA reads TGTGCCAGCAGCTTAGCCAGCGCGAGCGCCGGGGAGCTGTTTTTT. Translating gives CASSLASASAGELFF.